What follows are 3 T cell receptor beta chains derived from one specimen sequenced in a study of T cell responses to AZD1222 COVID-19 vaccine (dated by TCRdb to about 2021). The time point label corresponds to: baseline before first vaccination. Receptor libraries were prepared by the immunoSEQ multiplex PCR assay. The table comes from immuneACCESS by way of TCRdb, which keeps in-frame sequences with V and J called. Part of the clones is missing from these tables; in studies checked, under half for an unresolved V gene and the rest for unknown reasons. For this sample there are 97,000 or so clones; around 83% appear just once. More than 4.5% of the sample lies in the top ten. The specimen comprised peripheral blood, sampled on day 0 of AZD1222 vaccination. These receptors originate from an adult in good health.

Only a few counts were recorded for this clone. The V and J genes are TRBV9 and TRBJ1-6, with D unclear. The V end lost 0 bases, the J end lost 8 bases, and 6 bases lay between the germline ends. This CDR3 has 13 residues. CDR1 SGDLS and CDR2 YYNGEE come from the germline V gene. The CDR3 region has the DNA TGTGCCAGCAGCGTAGATCGGGATTCACCCCTCCACTTT. Its translation: CASSVDRDSPLHF.

This clone was recorded only once. The V gene is TRBV11-2, the J gene TRBJ2-3; D is unresolved. Germline lookup yields CDR1 SGHAT and CDR2 FQNNGV. The CDR3 runs 15 residues. V was shortened by 7 bases and J by 1 base, with 15 bases between the two germline ends. CDR3 region: CASKGAVAGTDTQYF. The CDR3 DNA reads TGTGCCAGCAAGGGCGCCGTCGCGGGCACAGATACGCAGTATTTT.

The chain is built from TRBV18 and TRBJ2-3; the D is unclear. V lost 2 bases and J 6 bases, leaving 9 bases between the germline ends. The CDR3 is made up of 13 amino acids. Germline CDR1 is KGHSH and CDR2 is LQKENI. CDR3: CASSPEGLDTQYF. The CDR3 bases are TGTGCCAGCTCACCAGAAGGGTTGGATACGCAGTATTTT.